This entry is about one T cell receptor (beta chain). Allocation to cohorts depended on clinical history reported by the participants. This sample is part of a study of blood T cell repertoires in COVID-19. CDR1 is MGHRA, CDR2 YSYEKL, per germline. Trimming cost V 4 bases and J 9 bases; bases outside gene matches: 14. CDR3 length equals 16 residues. The repertoire was sequenced with immunoSEQ multiplex PCR; TCRdb's copy has only in-frame clones and lacks some. The sample has 100,000 to 150,000 clones, roughly 89% seen once. The TCR comes from a woman aged 25 to 39 who had recovered from COVID-19. The genes are TRBV4-1 and TRBJ2-1; 8 nucleotides align to TRBD2. Sequences were obtained from PBMCs or T cells enriched from blood (not recorded which). The CDR3 region has the DNA TGCGCCAGCAGCCTAGAGACCGGGACTAGAGGGGGTGAGCAGTTCTTC. It encodes CASSLETGTRGGEQFF.